This note documents a single TCR beta chain sequence. The antigen is not known. Germline CDR1 is KGHSH and CDR2 is LQKENI. CDR3 size: 14 residues. These data are taken from a study of monozygotic twins with inflammatory bowel disease. Study-level points and caveats: It was not supported that a single strong signal or clonotype was associated with IBD. Especially with disease activity, IBD patients shared fewer clonotypes with others than healthy twins did. What may have added variability to patient repertoires is that immunosuppressive treatments differed.

Template switching was used to attach UMIs, which incorporated a 6-nucleotide sample barcode. TCRdb processed the 5' RACE reads again and assigns one entry to each CDR3 protein, with no DNA. The sample holds 420,000 or so distinct CDR3 sequences. This receptor was obtained from a human donor with ulcerative colitis or Crohn's disease, or a healthy co-twin of an affected twin (not recorded which). The rearrangement links TRBV18 to TRBJ1-1. The sequencing sample was made of blood. The CDR3 spells CASSPQGLDTEAFF.